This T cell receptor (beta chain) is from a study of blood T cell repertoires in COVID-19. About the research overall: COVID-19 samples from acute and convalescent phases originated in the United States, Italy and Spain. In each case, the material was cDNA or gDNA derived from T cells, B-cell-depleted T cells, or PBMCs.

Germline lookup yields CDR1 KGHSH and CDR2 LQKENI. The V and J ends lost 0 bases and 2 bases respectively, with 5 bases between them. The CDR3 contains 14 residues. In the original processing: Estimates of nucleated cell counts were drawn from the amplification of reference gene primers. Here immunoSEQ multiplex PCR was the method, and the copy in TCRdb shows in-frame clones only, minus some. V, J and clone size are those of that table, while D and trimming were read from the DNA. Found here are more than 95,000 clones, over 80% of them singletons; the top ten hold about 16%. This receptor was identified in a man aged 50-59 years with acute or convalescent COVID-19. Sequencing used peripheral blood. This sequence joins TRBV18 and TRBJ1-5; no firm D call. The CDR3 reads CASSPPQGNQPQHF. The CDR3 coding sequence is TGTGCCAGCTCACCACCCCAGGGCAATCAGCCCCAGCATTTT.